One sample yielded the 29 T cell receptor beta chains listed below, sequenced in a study of beta chain features in type 1 diabetes. Their antigen targets remain unknown. Points from the study as a whole: People with Type 1 diabetes carried modestly yet significantly shorter TCRB CDR3s in all four CD4+ subsets.

As every portion of the isolated RNA was reverse transcribed, the sequencing read expressed TCRB transcripts. Libraries were prepared by immunoSEQ multiplex PCR; TCRdb keeps only in-frame clonotypes and omits some of them. The sample records 600,000 or so clones, around an eighth being singletons. Sequencing used naive CD4+ T cells from blood. The source is a man between 18 and 29 years old with type 1 diabetes.

Concerning this clone: The junction differs from germline at one of its ends, possibly a read error. The chain combines TRBV7-7 with TRBJ2-3, with unresolved D. Germline CDR1 and CDR2: SSHAT and FNYEAQ (reference sequence). The CDR3 has 16 residues. CDR3 protein: CASSLRRRQFTDTQYF. The CDR3, as DNA: TGTGCTAGCAGCCTGAGAAGACGGCAATTCACAGATACGCAGTATTTT.

The V call is TRBV11-3, the J call TRBJ2-1; 10 positions agree with TRBD1. The CDR3 sequence is 17 residues long. Germline values: CDR1 SGHNT, CDR2 YENEEA. The V and J ends lost 0 bases and 6 bases, in that order; junction bases with no gene match: 8. CDR3 protein: CASSLERRDRGINEQFF. The CDR3 DNA follows: TGTGCCAGCAGCTTAGAGAGAAGGGACAGGGGTATCAATGAGCAGTTCTTC.

A few counts support this clone. The V gene is TRBV18, the J gene TRBJ2-1; tentative D call: TRBD1 (6 bases). The germline V gene encodes CDR1 KGHSH and CDR2 LQKENI. V shed 4 bases and J shed 4 bases, with 26 bases lying between them. The CDR3 extends over 19 amino acids. The CDR3 loop is CASSLRTLSGTSSYNEQFF. CDR3 bases: TGTGCCAGCTCACTAAGGACACTATCCGGGACATCGTCATACAATGAGCAGTTCTTC.

V is TRBV11-2 and J is TRBJ2-7; no clear D gene. The CDR3 extends over 14 amino acids. CDR1 is SGHAT and CDR2 is FQNNGV in the germline V gene. V lost 1 base and J 0 bases, leaving 7 bases between the germline ends. This CDR3 is CASSLGHSSYEQYF. In DNA, the CDR3 is TGTGCCAGCAGCTTAGGTCACAGCTCCTACGAGCAGTACTTC.

J is TRBJ2-7 and V is TRBV11-2, with D possibly matching TRBD2 (5 bases). There are 16 residues in the CDR3. V was cut by 0 bases and J by 3 bases, with 15 bases left in between. Germline V CDR1 and CDR2: SGHAT, FQNNGV. The CDR3: CASSLDRGVSGYEQYF. For the CDR3, the DNA is TGTGCCAGCAGCTTAGATCGGGGAGTATCGGGCTACGAGCAGTACTTC.

CDR3 sequence (DNA): TGTGCCAGCAGTGGCACAGGGAACTCTGGGGCCAACGTCCTGACTTTC. Protein product: CASSGTGNSGANVLTF. This chain joins TRBV7-6 and TRBJ2-6, with D perhaps TRBD1 (6 bases). This CDR3 spans 16 amino acids. Trimming took off 6 bases at V and 0 bases at J, with 12 bases between the two ends. The germline gives CDR1 SGHVS, CDR2 FNYEAQ.

The V call is TRBV11-1, the J call TRBJ2-1, with D uncertain. The germline V and J ends were trimmed by 11 bases and 4 bases, with 18 bases remaining between them. This CDR3 has 14 residues. Germline CDR1 is SGHAT and CDR2 is FQDESV (reference sequence). CDR3 sequence: CASNKITTYNEQFF. For the CDR3, the DNA is TGTGCCTCCAATAAGATCACCACGTACAATGAGCAGTTCTTC.

Only a few counts were recorded for this clone. The chain combines TRBV25-1 with TRBJ2-5, with 10 nucleotides matching TRBD1. The germline gives CDR1 MGHDK, CDR2 SYGVNS. This CDR3 has 15 residues. The V and J ends lost 4 bases and 1 base, in that order; junction bases with no gene match: 3. CDR3 in amino acids: CASSATGGPQETQYF. The DNA for the CDR3 is TGTGCCAGCAGTGCGACAGGGGGCCCCCAAGAGACCCAGTACTTC.

This sequence joins TRBV5-1 and TRBJ2-5; D perhaps matches TRBD2 (5 bases). CDR1 is SGHRS and CDR2 is YFSETQ in the germline V gene. Deletions cut 0 bases from V and 2 bases from J, with 11 bases between. The CDR3 totals 15 residues. CDR3 residues: CASSLATREQETQYF. The DNA for the CDR3 is TGCGCCAGCAGCTTGGCGACCCGGGAACAAGAGACCCAGTACTTC.

The chain carries TRBV30 and TRBJ2-2; no clear D. Trimming took off 7 bases at V and 3 bases at J, with 15 bases between the two ends. Per germline, CDR1 GTSNPN and CDR2 SVGIG (reference sequence). CDR3 length: 14 amino acids. CDR3 DNA sequence: TGTGCCTTTAATCTGAGGCCTTACACCGGGGAGCTGTTTTTT. Translation: CAFNLRPYTGELFF. The complete variable domain, with remaining parts taken from reference TRBV30 and TRBJ2-2, reads SQTIHQWPATLVQPVGSPLSLECTVEGTSNPNLYWYRQAAGRGLQLLFYSVGIGQISSEVPQNLSASRPQDRQFILSSKKLLLSDSGFYLCAFNLRPYTGELFFGEGSRLTVL.

This clone was counted a few times. V gene TRBV7-6 combines with J gene TRBJ2-2; D unclear. CDR3 length: 13 amino acids. The V end was cut by 8 bases, the J end by 3 bases, with 10 bases between. Looked up from germline, CDR1 is SGHVS and CDR2 is FNYEAQ. The CDR3 reads CASGPRDTGELFF. In DNA, the CDR3 is TGTGCCAGCGGCCCCCGGGACACCGGGGAGCTGTTTTTT.

The chain uses TRBV4-1 and TRBJ1-4, with 10 bases identical to TRBD1. CDR3 size: 15 residues. CDR1 and CDR2 from the germline V gene are MGHRA and YSYEKL. V dropped 1 base and J dropped 7; count of bases not matched to a gene: 3. Written as DNA, the CDR3 is TGCGCCAGCAGCCAAGCCGGACAGGGGGTTGAAAAACTGTTTTTT. Its translation is CASSQAGQGVEKLFF.

The chain combines TRBV4-1 with TRBJ1-5; D ambiguous. Between the trimmed V and J ends, which lost 3 bases and 7 bases, there was a span of 7 bases. This CDR3 comprises 12 residues. Germline lookup yields CDR1 MGHRA and CDR2 YSYEKL. The CDR3 DNA follows: TGCGCCAGCAGCCAGCCCAAACAGCCCCAGCATTTT. It codes for CASSQPKQPQHF.

This clone came up a few times. The chain employs TRBV7-9 and TRBJ2-2, with D perhaps given as TRBD1 or TRBD2 (5 bases each). This CDR3 is 17 amino acids long. Germline V CDR1 and CDR2: SEHNR, FQNEAQ (reference sequence). V dropped 5 bases and J dropped 0 bases, with 16 bases sitting between them. CDR3: CASSLTKRGANTGELFF. The CDR3 nucleotides read TGTGCCAGCAGCCTCACGAAACGGGGCGCGAACACCGGGGAGCTGTTTTTT.

The gene calls are TRBV29-1 and TRBJ2-3; perhaps TRBD1 as D (5 bases). CDR1 SQVTM and CDR2 ANQGSEA come from the germline V gene. V gave up 7 bases and J gave up 4 bases, with 18 bases separating them. The CDR3 has 14 residues. DNA of the CDR3: TGCAGCGATAGGATAGGGGAATTAGCAGATACGCAGTATTTT. Amino acids: CSDRIGELADTQYF.

CDR3 in DNA: TGTGCCAGCAGCCCCGGGACTAGCGGGGGGGCCCCGGGTTACTTC. It codes for CASSPGTSGGAPGYF. V usage is TRBV7-2 and J usage is TRBJ2-7; 16 bases align to TRBD2. The J segment lost 13 bases and the V segment lost 5 bases, leaving 11 bases of the junction unmatched. Germline values: CDR1 SGHTA, CDR2 FQGNSA. This CDR3 contains 15 residues.

The V call is TRBV2, the J call TRBJ2-7, with D perhaps matching TRBD1 (6 bases). The V gene's germline CDR1 is SNHLY and CDR2 FYNNEI. Trimming shortened V by 6 bases and J by 4 bases, and 16 bases separated the two germline ends. There are 14 residues in the CDR3. CDR3 bases: TGTGCCAGCAGCCTTGACAGGTACCGTTACGAGCAGTACTTC. This gives the protein CASSLDRYRYEQYF.

This clone has only a few counts. The gene calls are TRBV27 and TRBJ2-7; TRBD2 is a possible D gene (5 bases). CDR1 and CDR2 (germline): MNHEY, SMNVEV (reference sequence). This CDR3 is built from 14 residues. The V end was cut by 6 bases, the J end by 6 bases, with 18 bases between. The CDR3 bases are TGTGCCAGCAGAGGGCGGCCAATAGAGGGCGAGCAGTACTTC. Translating it yields CASRGRPIEGEQYF.

This clone was detected a few times. DNA of the CDR3: TGTGCCAGCAGCTTTTCCGGACTAGCGGGGACCGGGGAGCTGTTTTTT. This sequence encodes CASSFSGLAGTGELFF. This rearrangement joins TRBV7-2 to TRBJ2-2, with TRBD2 identical over 12 bases. Per the germline V gene, CDR1 is SGHTA and CDR2 is FQGNSA. Trimming removed 3 bases from V and 5 bases from J; junction bases left unmatched: 4. This CDR3 is 16 amino acids long. Looking up the rest from reference TRBV7-2 and TRBJ2-2 gives the full variable domain: GAGVSQSPSNKVTEKGKDVELRCDPISGHTALYWYRQSLGQGLEFLIYFQGNSAPDKSGLPSDRFSAERTGGSVSTLTIQRTQQEDSAVYLCASSFSGLAGTGELFFGEGSRLTVL.

The V and J genes are TRBV30 and TRBJ2-3, with a weak D call TRBD2 (7 bases). Deletions cut 3 bases from V and 2 bases from J, with 15 bases between. The germline CDR1 and CDR2 sequences are GTSNPN and SVGIG (reference sequence). This CDR3 comprises 15 residues. The CDR3 sequence: CAWRDSGDYTDTQYF. The CDR3 nucleotides are TGTGCCTGGAGGGACAGCGGGGACTACACAGATACGCAGTATTTT. Variable domain in full (rest from reference TRBV30 and TRBJ2-3): SQTIHQWPATLVQPVGSPLSLECTVEGTSNPNLYWYRQAAGRGLQLLFYSVGIGQISSEVPQNLSASRPQDRQFILSSKKLLLSDSGFYLCAWRDSGDYTDTQYFGPGTRLTVL.

The J gene is TRBJ2-7, the V gene TRBV30, with TRBD1 as a possible D gene (5 bases). The CDR3 covers 14 residues. The ends were cut back, 2 bases at V and 6 bases at J, with 17 bases in the middle. Germline CDR1 and CDR2: GTSNPN and SVGIG (reference sequence). The CDR3 loop is CAWSLPHRSTEQYF. The CDR3 region has the DNA TGTGCCTGGAGTCTACCCCACAGGTCCACCGAGCAGTACTTC.

V gene TRBV29-1 combines with J gene TRBJ2-1; 9 nucleotides line up with TRBD2. This CDR3 comprises 16 residues. The V and J ends lost 0 bases and 3 bases, in that order; junction bases with no gene match: 6. CDR1 and CDR2 from the germline V gene are SQVTM and ANQGSEA. The CDR3: CSVEEGGRANYNEQFF. The CDR3 bases are TGCAGCGTTGAAGAAGGCGGGAGGGCCAACTACAATGAGCAGTTCTTC.

The sample holds a few counts of this clone. The chain is built from TRBV6-6 and TRBJ2-2, with a weak D call TRBD1 (5 bases). CDR1 is MNHNY, CDR2 SVGAGI, per germline (reference sequence). The ends were cut back, 4 bases at V and 7 bases at J, with 10 bases in the middle. This CDR3 comprises 13 residues. CDR3 in DNA: TGTGCCAGCAGTTGGGGCGGCCGCGGGGAGCTGTTTTTT. It yields the protein CASSWGGRGELFF.

This clone has only a few counts. V usage is TRBV15 and J usage is TRBJ1-1; D is undetermined. The germline CDR1 and CDR2 sequences are LNHNV and YYDKDF (reference sequence). With 6 bases removed from V and 1 base from J, the gap between germline ends came to 12 bases. This CDR3 is 14 amino acids long. CDR3 region: CATSTVEKNTEAFF. CDR3 coding DNA: TGTGCCACCAGTACGGTAGAAAAGAACACTGAAGCTTTCTTT. Based on the CDR3 plus reference TRBV15 and TRBJ1-1, the full variable domain is DAMVIQNPRYQVTQFGKPVTLSCSQTLNHNVMYWYQQKSSQAPKLLFHYYDKDFNNEADTPDNFQSRRPNTSFCFLDIRSPGLGDTAMYLCATSTVEKNTEAFFGQGTRLTVV.

In its sample, this clone was seen a few times. V gene TRBV28 combines with J gene TRBJ1-2; 12 bases are a match to TRBD1. J lost 5 bases, V lost 6 bases, and 7 bases had no gene match. This CDR3 is 15 amino acids long. Germline V lookup: CDR1 MDHEN, CDR2 SYDVKM. The CDR3 DNA reads as TGTGCCAGCAGCTTTCCGGGACAGGGGGCATATGGCTACACCTTC. Amino acid sequence: CASSFPGQGAYGYTF.

CDR3 in DNA: TGTGCCAGCAGCTTAGAAGCAGACACTGAAGCTTTCTTT. Protein product: CASSLEADTEAFF. The chain has TRBV11-3 and TRBJ1-1; D is unclear. Trimming took 0 bases from V and 3 from J, leaving 5 bases between them. This CDR3 comprises 13 residues. The germline V gene has CDR1 SGHNT and CDR2 YENEEA.

This clone has a handful of counts. The V and J genes are TRBV7-2 and TRBJ2-1; D might be TRBD2 (6 bases). The CDR3 runs to 16 residues. Per germline, CDR1 SGHTA and CDR2 FQGNSA. V shed 3 bases and J shed 6 bases, with 18 bases lying between them. CDR3 sequence (DNA): TGTGCCAGCAGCTTGGGACCCACGGCGGGGTTCAATGAGCAGTTCTTC. Translation gives CASSLGPTAGFNEQFF.

Only a few counts were recorded for this clone. The DNA for the CDR3 is TGCAGTGCTAGGAAGGTGGACGAGCAGTACTTC. Its translation is CSARKVDEQYF. The V gene is TRBV20-1, the J gene TRBJ2-7, with no clear D. The germline V and J ends were trimmed by 3 bases and 5 bases, with 8 bases remaining between them. From germline, CDR1 is DFQATT and CDR2 SNEGSKA (reference sequence). The CDR3 runs to 11 residues.

The chain carries TRBV5-1 and TRBJ1-1; 9 bases map to TRBD1. Germline CDR1 and CDR2: SGHRS and YFSETQ. The CDR3 consists of 15 residues. J was trimmed by 3 bases and V by 3 bases; bases with no gene match: 6. The CDR3 DNA reads as TGCGCCAGCAGCTCCACAGGGGGCGCGGACACTGAAGCTTTCTTT. Encoded protein: CASSSTGGADTEAFF.